What follows describes a single TCR beta chain. Germline trimming cut 5 bases from V and 6 bases from J; bases unmatched to any gene: 7. This CDR3 is built from 13 residues. Germline V gene sequence: CDR1 SGHNT, CDR2 YENEEA. Original analysis: The authors estimated nucleated cell counts from reference gene primer amplification. Data came from immunoSEQ multiplex PCR; TCRdb stores just in-frame clones and leaves some out. The V and J calls and the clone size are those of that table, but D and trimming were determined from the DNA. The data contain around 370,000 clones, 88% of them seen just once; the ten biggest clones take up around 6.6%. While infection was still active, Seattle patients were enrolled and then followed longitudinally. The sample comes from a study of blood T cell repertoires in COVID-19. Study as a whole: The study drew acute and convalescent COVID-19 samples from the United States, Italy and Spain. From T cells, B-cell-depleted T cells, or PBMCs came the material, which was cDNA or gDNA.

This TCR was sampled from a woman aged 70-85 years with COVID-19, enrolled during active disease. The sample was peripheral blood. The rearrangement links TRBV11-3 to TRBJ2-7; TRBD2 matches at 7 bases. CDR3 DNA: TGTGCCAGCAGCCCCTTCGGGGGGAGCGAGCAGTACTTC. Its protein is CASSPFGGSEQYF.